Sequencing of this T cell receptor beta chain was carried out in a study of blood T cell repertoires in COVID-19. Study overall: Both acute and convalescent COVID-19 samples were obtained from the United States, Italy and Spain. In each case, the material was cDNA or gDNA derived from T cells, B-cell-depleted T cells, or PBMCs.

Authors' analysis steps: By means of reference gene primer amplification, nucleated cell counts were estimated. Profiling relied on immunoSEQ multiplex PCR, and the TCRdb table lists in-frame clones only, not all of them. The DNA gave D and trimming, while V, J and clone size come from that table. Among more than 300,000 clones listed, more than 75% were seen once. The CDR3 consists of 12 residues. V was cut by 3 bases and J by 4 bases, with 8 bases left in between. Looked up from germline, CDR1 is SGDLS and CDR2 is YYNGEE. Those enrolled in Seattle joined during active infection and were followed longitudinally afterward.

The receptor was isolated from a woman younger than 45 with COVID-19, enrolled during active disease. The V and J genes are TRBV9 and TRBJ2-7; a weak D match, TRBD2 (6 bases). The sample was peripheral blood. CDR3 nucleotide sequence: TGTGCCAGCAGCGGGGCGGGGTACGAGCAGTACTTC. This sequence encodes CASSGAGYEQYF.